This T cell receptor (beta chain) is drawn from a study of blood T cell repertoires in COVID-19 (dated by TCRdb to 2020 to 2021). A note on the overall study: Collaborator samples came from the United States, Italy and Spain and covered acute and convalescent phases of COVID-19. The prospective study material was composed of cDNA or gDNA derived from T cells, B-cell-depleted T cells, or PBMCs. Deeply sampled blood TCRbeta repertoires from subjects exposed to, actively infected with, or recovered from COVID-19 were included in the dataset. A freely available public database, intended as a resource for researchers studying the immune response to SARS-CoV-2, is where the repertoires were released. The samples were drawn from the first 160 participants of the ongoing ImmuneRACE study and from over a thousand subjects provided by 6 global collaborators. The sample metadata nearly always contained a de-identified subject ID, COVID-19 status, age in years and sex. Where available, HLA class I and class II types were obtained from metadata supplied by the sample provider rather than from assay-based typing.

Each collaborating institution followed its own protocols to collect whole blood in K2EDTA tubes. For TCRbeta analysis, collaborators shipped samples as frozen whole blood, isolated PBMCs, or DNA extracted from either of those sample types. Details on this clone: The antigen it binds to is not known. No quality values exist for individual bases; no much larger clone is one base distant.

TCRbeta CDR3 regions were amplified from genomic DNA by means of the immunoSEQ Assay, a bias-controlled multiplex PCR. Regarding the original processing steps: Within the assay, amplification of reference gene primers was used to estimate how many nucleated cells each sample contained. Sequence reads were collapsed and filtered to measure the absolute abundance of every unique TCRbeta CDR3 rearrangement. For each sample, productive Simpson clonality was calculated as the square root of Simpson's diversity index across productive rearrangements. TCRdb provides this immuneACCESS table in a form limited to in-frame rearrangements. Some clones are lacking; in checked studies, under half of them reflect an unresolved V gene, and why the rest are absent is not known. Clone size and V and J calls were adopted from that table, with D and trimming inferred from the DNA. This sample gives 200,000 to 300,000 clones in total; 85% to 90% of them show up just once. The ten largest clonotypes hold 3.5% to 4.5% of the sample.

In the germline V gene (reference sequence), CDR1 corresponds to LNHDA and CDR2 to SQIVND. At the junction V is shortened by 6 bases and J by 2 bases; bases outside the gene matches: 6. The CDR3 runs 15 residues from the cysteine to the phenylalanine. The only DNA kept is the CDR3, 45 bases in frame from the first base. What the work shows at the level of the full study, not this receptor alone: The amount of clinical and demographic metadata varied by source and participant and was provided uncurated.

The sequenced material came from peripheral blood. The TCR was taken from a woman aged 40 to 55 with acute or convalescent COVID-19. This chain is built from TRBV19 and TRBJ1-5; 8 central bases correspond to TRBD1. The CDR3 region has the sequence CASRPQGAGNQPQHF. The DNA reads TGTGCCAGTAGACCCCAGGGGGCCGGCAATCAGCCCCAGCATTTT.